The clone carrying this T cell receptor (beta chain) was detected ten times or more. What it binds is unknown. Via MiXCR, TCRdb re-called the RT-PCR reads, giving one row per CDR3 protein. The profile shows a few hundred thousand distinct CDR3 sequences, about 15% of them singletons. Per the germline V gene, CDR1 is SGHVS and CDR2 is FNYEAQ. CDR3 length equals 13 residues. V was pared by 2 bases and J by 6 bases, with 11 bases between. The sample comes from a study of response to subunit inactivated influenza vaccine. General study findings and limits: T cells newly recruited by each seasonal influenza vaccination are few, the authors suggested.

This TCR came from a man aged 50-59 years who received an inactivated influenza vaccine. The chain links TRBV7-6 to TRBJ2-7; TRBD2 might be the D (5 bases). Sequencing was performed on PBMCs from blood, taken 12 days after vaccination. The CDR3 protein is CASSLNEGLEQYF. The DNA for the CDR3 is TGTGCCAGCAGCTTAAATGAGGGTCTCGAGCAGTACTTC.